The 29 T cell receptor beta chains below were found in one sample sequenced in a study of response to subunit inactivated influenza vaccine. TCRdb itself ran the RT-PCR reads through MiXCR, one entry per CDR3 protein. The table lists 500,000 to 550,000 distinct CDR3 sequences, under 8.5% of them singletons. This sample comprised PBMCs from blood, obtained roughly 24 months after vaccination. The receptors originated from a man in his fifties or sixties who received an inactivated influenza vaccine.

The chain couples TRBV20-1 to TRBJ2-5, with a tentative D call TRBD1 (7 bases). The CDR3 spans 13 residues. Germline assignment: CDR1 DFQATT and CDR2 SNEGSKA (reference sequence). Trimming removed 4 bases from V and 4 bases from J, with 13 bases in between. The chain's CDR3 is CSAKTGRGETQYF. Here the CDR3 DNA reads TGCAGTGCTAAGACAGGGCGGGGAGAGACCCAGTACTTC.

This chain links TRBV6-5 with TRBJ2-5, with D unclear. V lost 4 bases, J lost 2 bases, and 11 bases lay in between. The CDR3 covers 14 residues. Germline loops: CDR1 MNHEY, CDR2 SVGAGI. CDR3 coding DNA: TGTGCCAGCAGTTCGGGTGGCCAACAAGAGACCCAGTACTTC. Translated: CASSSGGQQETQYF.

The chain uses TRBV6-2 or TRBV6-3 and TRBJ2-5; no firm D call. Germline assignment: CDR1 MNHEY and CDR2 SVGEGT. Trimming stripped 8 bases from V and 9 bases from J, with 16 bases between. The CDR3 sequence is 12 residues long. As DNA, the CDR3 is TGTGCCAGCGCCCTACCCCTTCTGCCCCAGTACTTC. Residues: CASALPLLPQYF.

This clonotype showed up many times. CDR3 DNA: TGTGCCAGCAGCTTAGGAGGGACAGGTCCCTACGAGCAGTACTTC. It encodes CASSLGGTGPYEQYF. The chain recombines TRBV7-2 with TRBJ2-7, with 8 bases fitting TRBD1. Trimming at V came to 1 base and at J to 2 bases, leaving 4 bases not matched to a gene. The germline gives CDR1 SGHTA, CDR2 FQGNSA. The CDR3 extends over 15 amino acids.

This clonotype was picked up a small number of times. The genes are TRBV5-1 and TRBJ1-2; D remains ambiguous. CDR1 and CDR2 (germline): SGHRS, YFSETQ. The CDR3 sequence is 13 residues long. Deletions cut 4 bases from V and 8 bases from J, with 15 bases between. The CDR3 sequence: CASSPSGVSGYTF. CDR3 bases: TGCGCCAGCAGCCCCTCCGGGGTTAGCGGCTACACCTTC.

This rearrangement joins TRBV11-2 to TRBJ2-5; either TRBD1 or TRBD2 may fit D (5 bases each). Germline CDR1 and CDR2: SGHAT and FQNNGV. The CDR3 consists of 16 residues. The germline V and J ends were trimmed by 5 bases and 2 bases, with 18 bases remaining between them. CDR3 sequence (DNA): TGTGCCAGCAGCCCCTGGGACCTTAGGGGTCAAGAGACCCAGTACTTC. Protein: CASSPWDLRGQETQYF. Filled out from reference TRBV11-2 and TRBJ2-5, the complete variable domain reads EAGVAQSPRYKIIEKRQSVAFWCNPISGHATLYWYQQILGQGPKLLIQFQNNGVVDDSQLPKDRFSAERLKGVDSTLKIQPAKLEDSAVYLCASSPWDLRGQETQYFGPGTRLLVL.

The chain joins TRBV7-2 to TRBJ2-1; TRBD2 aligns across 9 bases. V shed 5 bases, J shed 6 bases, and the junction held 8 bases outside the gene matches. The CDR3 is made up of 15 amino acids. Germline CDR1 is SGHTA and CDR2 is FQGNSA. The CDR3, as DNA: TGTGCCAGCAGCCTTCCGGGACTAGCCTTCAATGAGCAGTTCTTC. Residues: CASSLPGLAFNEQFF.

The genes are TRBV12-3 or TRBV12-4 and TRBJ1-2, with TRBD1 identical over 9 bases. The J segment lost 7 bases and the V segment lost 1 base, leaving 13 bases of the junction unmatched. The CDR3 spans 17 residues. CDR3 residues: CASSLVGTGFLLGGYTF. The CDR3 DNA reads TGTGCCAGCAGTTTAGTGGGGACAGGGTTTTTATTGGGTGGCTACACCTTC.

This clonotype has ten or more counts. The V call is TRBV3-1, the J call TRBJ2-5; maybe TRBD2 (5 bases). This CDR3 contains 15 residues. The germline CDR1 and CDR2 sequences are LGHDT and YNNKEL (reference sequence). Between the trimmed V and J ends, which lost 2 bases and 4 bases, there was a span of 14 bases. DNA of the CDR3: TGTGCCAGCAGCCAAAGAGGACTCCCGGGAGAGACCCAGTACTTC. Protein sequence: CASSQRGLPGETQYF.

This clonotype was recorded a few times. The chain combines TRBV2 with TRBJ2-7, with D possibly TRBD1 on 6 matching bases. V lost 7 bases, J lost 5 bases, and 18 bases lay in between. Germline values: CDR1 SNHLY, CDR2 FYNNEI. The CDR3 loop spans 14 amino acids. The DNA of the CDR3 is TGTGCCAGCAAACAGGATCAGGGGAACCACGAGCAGTACTTC. This encodes CASKQDQGNHEQYF.

This clonotype was seen more than once but under ten times. This sequence joins TRBV7-9 and TRBJ2-1; D possibly matches TRBD1 or TRBD2 (5 bases each). Per the germline V gene, CDR1 is SEHNR and CDR2 is FQNEAQ (reference sequence). This CDR3 region has 15 residues. The ends were cut back, 8 bases at V and 0 bases at J, with 14 bases in the middle. CDR3 coding DNA: TGTGCCAGCCCCCCCCCAGGGAGCTCCTACAATGAGCAGTTCTTC. Encoded protein: CASPPPGSSYNEQFF. The whole variable domain, remainder taken from reference TRBV7-9 and TRBJ2-1, is DTGVSQNPRHKITKRGQNVTFRCDPISEHNRLYWYRQTLGQGPEFLTYFQNEAQLEKSRLLSDRFSAERPKGSFSTLEIQRTEQGDSAMYLCASPPPGSSYNEQFFGPGTRLTVL.

This rearrangement joins TRBV7-2 to TRBJ2-3; D not certain. Looked up from germline, CDR1 is SGHTA and CDR2 is FQGNSA. This CDR3 is 13 amino acids long. V was pared by 3 bases and J by 5 bases, with 9 bases between. CDR3 in amino acids: CASSLSIQDTQYF. For the CDR3, the DNA is TGTGCCAGCAGCTTGAGCATACAAGATACGCAGTATTTT.

This clonotype was seen a handful of times. The genes are TRBV6-1 and TRBJ2-2; no definite D call. Germline lookup yields CDR1 MNHNS and CDR2 SASEGT. The CDR3 covers 15 residues. The ends were cut back, 6 bases at V and 1 base at J, with 12 bases in the middle. CDR3 residues: CASSSTVRNTGELFF. Here the CDR3 DNA reads TGTGCCAGCAGCTCCACCGTCAGGAACACCGGGGAGCTGTTTTTT.

This clonotype was detected a few times. The chain has TRBV20-1 and TRBJ2-2; a possible D gene is TRBD1 (7 bases). The CDR3 consists of 16 residues. CDR1 is DFQATT and CDR2 is SNEGSKA in the germline V gene (reference sequence). V was cut by 2 bases and J by 6 bases, with 19 bases left in between. CDR3 protein: CSARLTGQGEAGELFF. DNA for the CDR3: TGCAGTGCTAGACTTACGGGTCAGGGGGAGGCCGGGGAGCTGTTTTTT.

This clonotype was counted ten times or more. J is TRBJ1-2 and V is TRBV12-3 or TRBV12-4, with 8 bases fitting TRBD1. V was pared by 0 bases and J by 3 bases, with 6 bases of the junction left unmatched. CDR3 length: 16 amino acids. CDR3 loop: CASSLAGRGQDYGYTF. The CDR3 nucleotides read TGTGCCAGCAGTTTAGCAGGCCGGGGACAGGACTATGGCTACACCTTC.

This rearrangement joins TRBV7-8 to TRBJ2-2; the match to TRBD2 covers 12 bases. Trimming at V came to 2 bases and at J to 5 bases, leaving 6 bases not matched to a gene. The CDR3 consists of 17 residues. CDR1 is SGHVS, CDR2 FQNEAQ, per germline. The CDR3: CASSLTFGLAGTGELFF. The CDR3 nucleotides read TGTGCCAGCAGCTTAACCTTCGGACTAGCGGGGACCGGGGAGCTGTTTTTT.

In this sample, this clonotype turned up many times. The V and J genes are TRBV5-1 and TRBJ2-7; 8 bases line up with TRBD1. V lost 9 bases and J lost 3; bases outside the gene matches: 8. CDR3 length: 13 amino acids. From germline, CDR1 is SGHRS and CDR2 YFSETQ. This CDR3 is CATRLGQDYEQYF. DNA for the CDR3: TGCGCCACCCGCTTGGGACAGGACTACGAGCAGTACTTC.

This clonotype showed up just a few times. J is TRBJ2-7 and V is TRBV24-1; D gene uncertain. This CDR3 has 15 residues. Germline V gene lookup returns CDR1 KGHDR and CDR2 SFDVKD. V dropped 3 bases and J dropped 2 bases, with 13 bases sitting between them. CDR3 region: CATSDPIRTPYEQYF. The CDR3 nucleotides read TGTGCCACCAGTGATCCGATCCGAACACCCTACGAGCAGTACTTC.

This chain links TRBV29-1 with TRBJ2-1, with D tentatively TRBD1 (6 bases). Trimming shortened V by 4 bases and J by 8 bases, and 15 bases separated the two germline ends. This CDR3 has 13 amino acids. In germline, CDR1 is SQVTM, CDR2 ANQGSEA. In nucleotides, the CDR3 is TGCAGCGTTGGACAGGCGTCTTACGATGAGCAGTTCTTC. Its translation: CSVGQASYDEQFF.

This chain joins TRBV20-1 and TRBJ2-1; 8 nucleotides match TRBD2. Losses at the gene ends were 7 bases for V and 6 bases for J; bases not matched to a gene: 5. Germline-derived CDR1 and CDR2 are DFQATT and SNEGSKA (reference sequence). The length of the CDR3 is 12 residues. The CDR3 nucleotides are TGCAGTGGGGTAGCGGGGCTCAATGAGCAGTTCTTC. As protein: CSGVAGLNEQFF.

This chain connects TRBV11-1 to TRBJ2-7, with TRBD2 matching over 9 bases. V lost 5 bases to trimming and J lost 6 bases; unmatched junction nucleotides: 17. CDR1 and CDR2 from the germline V gene are SGHAT and FQDESV (reference sequence). The CDR3 extends over 17 amino acids. CDR3 bases: TGTGCCAGCAGCCGGGAACCGGGACTAGCTCTGTCTAGCGAGCAGTACTTC. It is translated as CASSREPGLALSSEQYF.

This clonotype came up a few times. The chain joins TRBV20-1 to TRBJ2-3, with TRBD2 matching over 15 bases. This CDR3 is built from 15 residues. J was trimmed by 6 bases and V by 6 bases; bases with no gene match: 7. Germline loops: CDR1 DFQATT, CDR2 SNEGSKA (reference sequence). Here the CDR3 reads CSARTSGGAGDTQYF. The DNA of the CDR3 is TGCAGTGCGCGGACTAGCGGGGGGGCCGGGGATACGCAGTATTTT.

This clonotype has only a few counts. The rearrangement uses TRBV6-5 and TRBJ2-5; D is unclear. V lost 0 bases and J lost 9, with 20 bases in between. The CDR3 extends over 16 amino acids. CDR1 is MNHEY and CDR2 is SVGAGI in the germline V gene. For the CDR3, the DNA is TGTGCCAGCAGTTACTCAGTCGGCAGTCTCTCAACGGCCCAGTACTTC. Its translation is CASSYSVGSLSTAQYF.

This clonotype was seen a few times. The chain employs TRBV5-1 and TRBJ2-3; 10 positions match TRBD2. Germline CDR1 and CDR2: SGHRS and YFSETQ. CDR3 length: 15 amino acids. The trim removed 3 bases at V and 5 bases at J, leaving 6 bases unmatched. The DNA for the CDR3 is TGCGCCAGCAGCTCGTATACTAGCGGGAAAGATACGCAGTATTTT. Amino acid sequence: CASSSYTSGKDTQYF.

The table lists this clonotype with many counts. The rearrangement links TRBV5-1 to TRBJ2-1, with TRBD1 matching over 7 bases. Germline values: CDR1 SGHRS, CDR2 YFSETQ. The CDR3 consists of 14 residues. V was clipped by 2 bases and J by 5 bases; unmatched bases: 4. This CDR3 reads CASSFETGNNEQFF. CDR3 sequence (DNA): TGCGCCAGCAGCTTTGAGACAGGGAACAATGAGCAGTTCTTC. The variable domain in full, with the rest retrieved from reference TRBV5-1 and TRBJ2-1, is KAGVTQTPRYLIKTRGQQVTLSCSPISGHRSVSWYQQTPGQGLQFLFEYFSETQRNKGNFPGRFSGRQFSNSRSEMNVSTLELGDSALYLCASSFETGNNEQFFGPGTRLTVL.

In its sample, this clonotype was seen a few times. The chain employs TRBV7-2 and TRBJ2-1; D remains unclear. Germline-derived CDR1 and CDR2 are SGHTA and FQGNSA. The CDR3 consists of 15 residues. V was pared by 0 bases and J by 0 bases, with 6 bases between. CDR3 nucleotide sequence: TGTGCCAGCAGCTTAGCAGCGAACTCCTACAATGAGCAGTTCTTC. It encodes CASSLAANSYNEQFF.

There are a few counts of this clonotype. The CDR3 loop is CSPRRLMGTEAFF. CDR3 nucleotide sequence: TGCAGCCCAAGAAGGTTAATGGGCACTGAAGCTTTCTTT. V gene TRBV29-1 combines with J gene TRBJ1-1; D not certain. V shed 8 bases and J shed 4 bases, with 17 bases lying between them. Germline assignment: CDR1 SQVTM and CDR2 ANQGSEA. CDR3 length: 13 amino acids.

There are many counts of this clonotype. As DNA, the CDR3 is TGTGCCAGCAGCTCAACCTCTGGCAGGGGAAGCTCCTACAATGAGCAGTTCTTC. Protein sequence: CASSSTSGRGSSYNEQFF. The V gene is TRBV11-1, the J gene TRBJ2-1; D perhaps matches TRBD1 (6 bases). V was shortened by 4 bases and J by 0 bases, with 19 bases between the two germline ends. CDR1 SGHAT and CDR2 FQDESV come from the germline V gene (reference sequence). This CDR3 is built from 18 residues.

This clonotype occurred many times. The gene calls are TRBV20-1 and TRBJ1-6; D is unclear. Germline CDR1 DFQATT, CDR2 SNEGSKA (reference sequence). This CDR3 is built from 14 residues. Trimming took off 3 bases at V and 6 bases at J, with 12 bases between the two ends. CDR3 in DNA: TGCAGTGCTAGCGTGGGGAGCCCTAATTCACCCCTCCACTTT. Its translation: CSASVGSPNSPLHF.